The source of this TCR beta chain is a study of blood T cell repertoires in COVID-19. Clones were read by immunoSEQ multiplex PCR, and TCRdb kept only the in-frame ones, dropping some. Of about 270,000 clones in the sample, more than 85% were seen once. The CDR3 has 15 amino acids. V was pared by 4 bases and J by 6 bases, with 11 bases of the junction left unmatched. Germline V gene data show CDR1 as SGHKS and CDR2 as YYEKEE (reference sequence). What was sequenced was PBMCs or T cells enriched from blood (not recorded which). The chain employs TRBV5-5 and TRBJ2-7; TRBD2 matches 9 bases. The receptor's source is a man aged 40-55 years who had been exposed to COVID-19. The DNA for the CDR3 is TGTGCCAGCAGCCCGGCGGCGGGAGGGCCGTCCGAGCAGTACTTC. Translation: CASSPAAGGPSEQYF.